The source of this T cell receptor (beta chain) is a study of blood T cell repertoires in COVID-19. The age range of participants was 18 to 89 years, with residence in around 22 US areas. The CDR3 extends over 14 amino acids. Trimming cost V 1 base and J 0 bases, with 7 bases left between them. The germline CDR1 and CDR2 sequences are LNHNV and YYDKDF (reference sequence). The assay was immunoSEQ multiplex PCR, and TCRdb's table has in-frame clones only and misses some. The sample carries 300,000 to 500,000 clones, 70% to 90% recorded once. The source is a woman in her 40s with acute COVID-19. Material: PBMCs or T cells enriched from blood (not recorded which). The chain uses TRBV15 and TRBJ2-7; D remains ambiguous. CDR3 in DNA: TGTGCCACCAGCAGAGGTAGGAGCTCCTACGAGCAGTACTTC. As protein: CATSRGRSSYEQYF.